Listed here are 12 T cell receptor beta chains from one sample, sequenced in a study of CD8 T cells in Susac syndrome. When the RNA was reverse transcribed, random hexamers were used with an input of roughly 0.45 to 1 ug. Using its own MiXCR run on the immunoSEQ multiplex PCR reads, TCRdb lists one record per CDR3 protein. The sample includes about 300,000 distinct CDR3 sequences, approximately 85% of them seen just once. Sample: CD8+ T cells from PBMCs. The receptors shown here come from a human donor with multiple sclerosis.

The J gene is TRBJ2-2, the V gene TRBV6-6; D uncertain. The germline V gene has CDR1 MNHNY and CDR2 SVGAGI (reference sequence). This CDR3 has 16 amino acids. V was shortened by 2 bases and J by 2 bases, with 12 bases between the two germline ends. Here the CDR3 DNA reads TGTGCCAGCAGTTACCCCCTTGTAGTAAACACCGGGGAGCTGTTTTTT. It translates to CASSYPLVVNTGELFF.

J is TRBJ1-5 and V is TRBV27; tentative D call: TRBD1 (5 bases). The CDR3 totals 14 residues. The germline V gene has CDR1 MNHEY and CDR2 SMNVEV (reference sequence). The V end lost 7 bases, the J end lost 5 bases, and 15 bases lay between the germline ends. Here the CDR3 reads CASKTGLGDQPQHF. CDR3 DNA sequence: TGTGCCAGCAAAACGGGACTCGGCGATCAGCCCCAGCATTTT.

The sample holds a few counts of this clonotype. The CDR3 sequence: CASSQGGNTGELFF. CDR3 coding DNA: TGTGCCAGCAGCCAAGGGGGCAACACCGGGGAGCTGTTTTTT. This sequence joins TRBV3-1 and TRBJ2-2; possibly TRBD1 for D (5 bases). The CDR3 has 14 amino acids. V lost 1 base and J lost 2, with 5 bases in between. Germline V gene sequence: CDR1 LGHDT, CDR2 YNNKEL (reference sequence).

As DNA, the CDR3 is TGTGCCAGTAGTCCTCCGGGACAGGGGTTGGGAGAAGCTTTCTTT. As protein: CASSPPGQGLGEAFF. The rearrangement joins TRBV19 to TRBJ1-1, with 10 bases matching TRBD1. Trimming took 5 bases from V and 8 from J; bases not matched to a gene: 11. CDR3 length: 15 residues. Germline CDR1 LNHDA, CDR2 SQIVND (reference sequence).

This rearrangement joins TRBV7-9 to TRBJ2-7; 9 bases align to TRBD2. Germline values: CDR1 SEHNR, CDR2 FQNEAQ (reference sequence). Trimming removed 1 base from V and 3 bases from J; junction bases left unmatched: 10. This CDR3 is 17 amino acids long. CDR3 nucleotide sequence: TGTGCCAGCAGCTTAGGCGCTATGGCGGGAGGGGGCTACGAGCAGTACTTC. Its protein product is CASSLGAMAGGGYEQYF.

This clonotype was observed a few times. The DNA for the CDR3 is TGTGCCAGCAGCTTGGAGGACAGGGACCCTCTATCGCCCCAGCATTTT. It codes for CASSLEDRDPLSPQHF. This chain links TRBV5-5 with TRBJ1-5; 8 nucleotides match TRBD1. The CDR3 contains 16 residues. Germline V lookup: CDR1 SGHKS, CDR2 YYEKEE (reference sequence). Trimming took 0 bases from V and 9 from J; bases not matched to a gene: 11.

To note about this clonotype: Because the CDR3 is missing its conserved closing phenylalanine or tryptophan, this is likely a read error. The chain carries TRBV6-6 and TRBJ2-2, with D unresolved. Germline V lookup: CDR1 MNHNY, CDR2 SVGAGI (reference sequence). The length of the CDR3 is 15 residues. V was cut by 2 bases and J by 5 bases, with 12 bases left in between. The CDR3 loop is CASSYVVGLTGELFL. In DNA, the CDR3 is TGTGCCAGCAGTTACGTAGTAGGTTTGACCGGGGAGCTGTTTCTT.

This clonotype was detected once. The CDR3 DNA sequence: TGCGCCAGCAGCCAGGGTTTTTACACTGAAGCTTTCTTT. This sequence encodes CASSQGFYTEAFF. The chain has TRBV4-1 and TRBJ1-1; D gene ambiguous. The ends were cut back, 3 bases at V and 3 bases at J, with 8 bases in the middle. The germline V gene encodes CDR1 MGHRA and CDR2 YSYEKL. CDR3 length: 13 residues.

The CDR3 bases are TGCGCCAGCAGCCAAGACGGACGGGAGGTCGTCGCAGATACGCAGTATTTT. Translated, it gives CASSQDGREVVADTQYF. The chain couples TRBV4-3 to TRBJ2-3, with 7 bases identical to TRBD2. CDR1 and CDR2 (germline): LGHNA, YSLEER. CDR3 length: 17 amino acids. V lost 0 bases and J lost 4; bases outside the gene matches: 10.

This clonotype occurred once. This chain connects TRBV28 to TRBJ1-2; D is perhaps TRBD1 (6 bases). V was pared by 3 bases and J by 8 bases, with 22 bases between. Germline CDR1 and CDR2: MDHEN and SYDVKM. This CDR3 spans 16 amino acids. CDR3 in amino acids: CASSFFGGGLAWGYTF. The CDR3 coding sequence is TGTGCCAGCAGTTTCTTCGGAGGGGGTCTCGCCTGGGGCTACACCTTC.

This clonotype has a handful of counts. This chain uses TRBV19 with TRBJ2-7, with D maybe TRBD2 (5 bases). The CDR3 runs 13 residues. V was shortened by 8 bases and J by 1 base, with 12 bases between the two germline ends. CDR1 is LNHDA and CDR2 is SQIVND in the germline V gene (reference sequence). The CDR3 spells CASGRTGSYEQYF. DNA of the CDR3: TGTGCCAGTGGCCGGACGGGGTCCTACGAGCAGTACTTC.

This clonotype was seen only once. The genes are TRBV15 and TRBJ1-5; D unclear. The V and J ends lost 5 bases and 0 bases respectively, with 11 bases between them. CDR1 is LNHNV, CDR2 YYDKDF, per germline (reference sequence). CDR3 length equals 15 residues. The CDR3 nucleotides read TGTGCCACCAGCGCAAGCAGAAATAGCAATCAGCCCCAGCATTTT. This sequence encodes CATSASRNSNQPQHF.